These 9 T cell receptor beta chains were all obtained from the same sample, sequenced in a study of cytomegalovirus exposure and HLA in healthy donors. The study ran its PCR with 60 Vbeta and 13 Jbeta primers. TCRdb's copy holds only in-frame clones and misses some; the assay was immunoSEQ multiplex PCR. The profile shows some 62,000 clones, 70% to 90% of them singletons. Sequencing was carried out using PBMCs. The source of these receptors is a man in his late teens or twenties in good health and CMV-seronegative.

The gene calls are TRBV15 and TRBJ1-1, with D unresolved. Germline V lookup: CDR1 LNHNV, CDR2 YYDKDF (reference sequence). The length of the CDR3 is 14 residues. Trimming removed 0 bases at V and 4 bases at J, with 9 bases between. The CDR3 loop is CATSREGTFTEAFF. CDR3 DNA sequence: TGTGCCACCAGCAGAGAGGGCACCTTCACTGAAGCTTTCTTT.

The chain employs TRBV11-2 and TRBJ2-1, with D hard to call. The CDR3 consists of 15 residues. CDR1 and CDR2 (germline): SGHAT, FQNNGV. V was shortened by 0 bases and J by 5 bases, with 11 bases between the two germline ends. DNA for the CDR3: TGTGCCAGCAGCTTAGATTTCGGAGAGAACAATGAGCAGTTCTTC. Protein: CASSLDFGENNEQFF. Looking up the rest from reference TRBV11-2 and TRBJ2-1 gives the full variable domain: EAGVAQSPRYKIIEKRQSVAFWCNPISGHATLYWYQQILGQGPKLLIQFQNNGVVDDSQLPKDRFSAERLKGVDSTLKIQPAKLEDSAVYLCASSLDFGENNEQFFGPGTRLTVL.

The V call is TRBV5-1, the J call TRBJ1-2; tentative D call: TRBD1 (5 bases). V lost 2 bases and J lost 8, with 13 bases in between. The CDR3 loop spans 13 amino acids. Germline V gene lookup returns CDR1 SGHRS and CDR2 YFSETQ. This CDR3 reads CASSFGGGVGYTF. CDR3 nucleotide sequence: TGCGCCAGCAGCTTCGGCGGGGGGGTCGGCTACACCTTC. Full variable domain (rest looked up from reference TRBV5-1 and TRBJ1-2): KAGVTQTPRYLIKTRGQQVTLSCSPISGHRSVSWYQQTPGQGLQFLFEYFSETQRNKGNFPGRFSGRQFSNSRSEMNVSTLELGDSALYLCASSFGGGVGYTFGSGTRLTVV.

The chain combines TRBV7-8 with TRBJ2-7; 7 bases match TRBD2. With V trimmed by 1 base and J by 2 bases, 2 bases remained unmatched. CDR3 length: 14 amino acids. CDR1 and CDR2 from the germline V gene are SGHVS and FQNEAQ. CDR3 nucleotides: TGTGCCAGCAGCTTAGGAGGGACTACCTACGAGCAGTACTTC. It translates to CASSLGGTTYEQYF.

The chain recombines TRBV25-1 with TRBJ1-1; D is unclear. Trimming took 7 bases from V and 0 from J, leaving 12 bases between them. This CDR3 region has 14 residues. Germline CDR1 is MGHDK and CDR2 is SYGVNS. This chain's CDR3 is CASTGEPLNTEAFF. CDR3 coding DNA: TGTGCCAGCACTGGAGAGCCCCTGAACACTGAAGCTTTCTTT.

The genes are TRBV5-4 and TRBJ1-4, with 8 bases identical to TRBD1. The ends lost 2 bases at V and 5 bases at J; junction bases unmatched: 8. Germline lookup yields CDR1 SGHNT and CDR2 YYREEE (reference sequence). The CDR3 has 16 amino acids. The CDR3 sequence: CASSFRGLSKNEKLFF. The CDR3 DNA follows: TGTGCCAGCAGCTTCAGGGGGCTTAGTAAAAATGAAAAACTGTTTTTT.

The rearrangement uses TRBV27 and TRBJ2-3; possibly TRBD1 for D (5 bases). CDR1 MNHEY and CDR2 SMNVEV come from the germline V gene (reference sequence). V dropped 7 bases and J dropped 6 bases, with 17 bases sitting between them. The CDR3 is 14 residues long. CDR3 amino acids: CASTGHWSADTQYF. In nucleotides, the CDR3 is TGTGCCAGCACCGGACATTGGTCTGCTGATACGCAGTATTTT.

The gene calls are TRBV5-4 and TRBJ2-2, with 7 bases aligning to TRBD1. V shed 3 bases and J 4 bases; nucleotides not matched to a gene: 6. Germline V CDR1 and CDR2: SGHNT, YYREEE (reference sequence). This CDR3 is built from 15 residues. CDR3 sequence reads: CASSSKAGGTGELFF. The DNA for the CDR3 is TGTGCCAGCAGCTCGAAAGCAGGGGGCACCGGGGAGCTGTTTTTT. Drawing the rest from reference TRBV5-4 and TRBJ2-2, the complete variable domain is ETGVTQSPTHLIKTRGQQVTLRCSSQSGHNTVSWYQQALGQGPQFIFQYYREEENGRGNFPPRFSGLQFPNYSSELNVNALELDDSALYLCASSSKAGGTGELFFGEGSRLTVL.

CDR3 coding DNA: TGTGCCAGCAGCGCCTACAGGGGTGAGCAGTTCTTC. Translating gives CASSAYRGEQFF. This chain links TRBV7-9 with TRBJ2-1; 7 bases map to TRBD1. Germline V CDR1 and CDR2: SEHNR, FQNEAQ (reference sequence). The J segment lost 9 bases and the V segment lost 5 bases, leaving 4 bases of the junction unmatched. The CDR3 totals 12 residues.